This TCR beta chain is from a study of T-cell memory formation after mild COVID-19. Study summary: Clusters of TCRs were largely donor specific.

V dropped 4 bases and J dropped 3; count of bases not matched to a gene: 7. This CDR3 is 15 amino acids long. In germline, CDR1 is MGHRA, CDR2 YSYEKL. Study-wide points: That cross-reactive memory joined was suggested by some responding clones appearing in pre-infection memory. Clones that contracted clustered mainly in CM and EM if CD4+ and in EMRA if CD8+.

Constant-segment primers and 5'RACE yielded cDNA libraries for TCR alpha and TCR beta, each carrying sample barcodes and UMIs. Each CDR3 protein gets one entry after TCRdb re-called the 5' RACE reads with MiXCR. Of roughly 68,000 distinct CDR3 sequences listed, over 15% are singletons. This clonotype occurred a few times. Antigen unknown. V and J are TRBV4-1 and TRBJ1-1; 8 bases fit TRBD1. The sequencing sample was made of PBMCs or a T cell subset sorted from them (not recorded which). The sequence was collected from an adult woman who had mild COVID-19 (a few samples of this study predate the infection). Cell type and time point are not known. CDR3 in DNA: TGCGCCAGCAGCCCGCGCCAGGGGGCGGACACTGAAGCTTTCTTT. Its protein product is CASSPRQGADTEAFF.